The rows below give T cell receptor beta chains drawn from one sample of a study of cytomegalovirus exposure and HLA in healthy donors. TCRdb keeps only in-frame clones here, not all; method: immunoSEQ multiplex PCR. Among approximately 160,000 clones listed, roughly two thirds were seen once. Sequencing used PBMCs. Source of these receptors: a woman between 18 and 30 years old in good health and CMV-seropositive. Both conserved end residues are part of each CDR3. D genes are given only for firm matches. Size is omitted from some rows. Given values are once, few, many or a class for expanded clones.

CDR3 protein,CDR3 DNA,V gene,J gene,D gene,clone size
CSVQVGGNTEAFF,TGCAGCGTACAGGTGGGGGGGAACACTGAAGCTTTCTTT,TRBV29-1,TRBJ1-1,NA,NA
CASSSPGQGMRTEAFF,TGTGCCAGCAGTTCACCGGGACAGGGTATGCGGACTGAAGCTTTCTTT,TRBV5-4,TRBJ1-1,TRBD1,NA
CASSLEEGYGYTF,TGTGCCAGCAGCTTAGAGGAGGGATATGGCTACACCTTC,TRBV7-9,TRBJ1-2,NA,NA
CASSPVSARTEAFF,TGTGCCAGCAGTCCCGTGTCGGCCAGGACTGAAGCTTTCTTT,TRBV6-6,TRBJ1-1,NA,NA
CASSLVGGSGGTGTGELFF,TGTGCCAGCAGCTTAGTTGGTGGTAGCGGGGGAACAGGGACCGGGGAGCTGTTTTTT,TRBV7-6,TRBJ2-2,TRBD2,NA
CASSSGANSNQPQHF,TGTGCCAGCAGCTCAGGGGCAAATAGCAATCAGCCCCAGCATTTT,TRBV6-5,TRBJ1-5,NA,NA
CASSIGGVPGETQYF,TGTGCCAGTAGTATAGGGGGGGTACCGGGGGAGACCCAGTACTTC,TRBV19,TRBJ2-5,NA,NA
CASSTYKQGFSNQPQHF,TGTGCCAGCAGCACATATAAACAGGGCTTTAGCAATCAGCCCCAGCATTTT,TRBV5-6,TRBJ1-5,NA,few
CASSETPGNEQFF,TGTGCCAGCAGCGAGACACCCGGCAATGAGCAGTTCTTC,TRBV9,TRBJ2-1,NA,NA
CASSIGGGNSNQPQHF,TGTGCCAGTAGTATAGGAGGAGGGAATTCCAATCAGCCCCAGCATTTT,TRBV19,TRBJ1-5,NA,NA
CASSEGTGAYEQYF,TGCGCCAGCAGTGAGGGCACGGGCGCCTACGAGCAGTACTTC,TRBV5-1,TRBJ2-7,NA,NA
CASSQEGLAGSYEQYF,TGTGCCAGCAGCCAAGAGGGGCTAGCGGGCTCCTACGAGCAGTACTTC,TRBV4-2,TRBJ2-7,TRBD2,NA
CASSQGGLAGPRGETQYF,TGCGCCAGCAGCCAAGGGGGACTAGCGGGTCCTCGAGGAGAGACCCAGTACTTC,TRBV4-1,TRBJ2-5,TRBD2,NA
CASSLRDSYGYTF,TGCGCCAGCAGCCTAAGGGACAGCTATGGCTACACCTTC,TRBV5-1,TRBJ1-2,TRBD1,NA
CASSLYTGNNQPQHF,TGTGCCAGCAGTTTATACACGGGGAACAATCAGCCCCAGCATTTT,TRBV27,TRBJ1-5,NA,NA
CASSEVGTIGELFF,TGTGCCAGCAGTGAAGTAGGGACTATCGGGGAGCTGTTTTTT,TRBV2,TRBJ2-2,TRBD2,NA
CASRRPGQGILDTEAFF,TGTGCCAGTAGGAGACCGGGACAGGGGATCTTAGACACTGAAGCTTTCTTT,TRBV19,TRBJ1-1,TRBD1,NA
CASRDRLFYEQYF,TGTGCCAGCAGGGACAGACTCTTTTACGAGCAGTACTTC,TRBV28,TRBJ2-7,NA,NA
CASSAHRESGAFF,TGTGCCAGCAGCGCTCACAGGGAGTCAGGAGCTTTCTTT,TRBV7-3,TRBJ1-1,NA,NA
CASSLIRGNTEAFF,TGTGCCAGCAGTTTGATCAGGGGGAACACTGAAGCTTTCTTT,TRBV27,TRBJ1-1,NA,NA
CASLQNTEAFF,TGTGCCAGTTTACAGAACACTGAAGCTTTCTTT,TRBV2,TRBJ1-1,NA,few
CASSYLTGGYTF,TGTGCCAGCAGTTACTTAACGGGGGGCTACACCTTC,TRBV6-5,TRBJ1-2,NA,few
CASRRSSGGAETQYF,TGTGCCAGCAGGCGCTCTAGCGGGGGGGCGGAGACCCAGTACTTC,TRBV7-6,TRBJ2-5,TRBD2,NA
CASAQDTQYF,TGTGCCAGCGCGCAAGATACGCAGTATTTT,TRBV7-9,TRBJ2-3,NA,NA
CASSLRGGEQFF,TGTGCCAGCAGTTTAAGGGGAGGTGAGCAGTTCTTC,TRBV27,TRBJ2-1,NA,once
CASSQPGQLWVEAFF,TGCGCCAGCAGCCAGCCGGGACAGCTTTGGGTAGAAGCTTTCTTT,TRBV4-1,TRBJ1-1,TRBD1,few
CAWSVWGPSRSQFF,TGTGCCTGGAGTGTATGGGGGCCCTCTAGAAGTCAGTTCTTC,TRBV30,TRBJ2-1,NA,NA